This is a list of T cell receptor beta chains from one sample in a study of blood T cell repertoires in COVID-19. Here immunoSEQ multiplex PCR was the method, and the copy in TCRdb shows in-frame clones only, minus some. The sample shows under 300,000 clones, around 85% of them seen only once. Sequenced input: peripheral blood. These receptors originate from a woman in her thirties or forties with active or convalescent COVID-19. Each CDR3 is given without its conserved first and last residue. Each record gives: V gene, J gene, D gene, CDR3 protein. The D gene is left open where the match is weak.

TRBV5-5,TRBJ1-1,.,ASSPGDKTEAF
TRBV29-1,TRBJ2-7,TRBD1,SARQGSYEQY
TRBV5-1,TRBJ2-7,TRBD1,ASSLAGGLYEQY
TRBV3-1/TRBV3-2,TRBJ1-6,.,ASSASGTPNSPLH
TRBV28,TRBJ1-2,.,ASSLQGKENGYT
TRBV6-5,TRBJ1-6,TRBD1,ASSPSTGNSPLH
TRBV10-2,TRBJ1-5,.,ASSSHDSEGGNQPQH
TRBV5-1,TRBJ1-4,.,ASSLAAGEEKLF
TRBV7-3,TRBJ2-3,TRBD2,ASSPTSGGSTDTQY
TRBV29-1,TRBJ1-3,.,SVSGSNSGNTIY
TRBV2,TRBJ2-1,TRBD2,ASTGLAPNEQF
TRBV28,TRBJ2-5,.,ASSTGGETQY
TRBV5-6,TRBJ1-4,TRBD1,ASSLPGQGIEKLF
TRBV3-1/TRBV3-2,TRBJ2-1,.,ASSQGAGKGQSSYNEQF
TRBV18,TRBJ1-5,TRBD1,ASSDRVGGQPQH
TRBV20-1,TRBJ2-7,TRBD1,SASLSSGQGLEQY
TRBV19,TRBJ2-3,TRBD1,ASSADRARNTQY
TRBV6-2/TRBV6-3,TRBJ2-4,TRBD1,ASSHDRGAQNIQY
TRBV5-4,TRBJ2-6,.,ASSHDRSGANVLT
TRBV10-3,TRBJ1-1,.,AISEEGGVTEAF
TRBV5-1,TRBJ1-3,TRBD1,ASSKDRGNSGNTIY
TRBV6-1,TRBJ1-2,.,ASSEGQTYGYT
TRBV4-1,TRBJ1-5,TRBD1,ASSPVQGGRSNQPQH
TRBV6-5,TRBJ1-1,.,ASSQNEGNTEAF
TRBV29-1,TRBJ1-1,.,SVEDFGRGENTEAF
TRBV28,TRBJ1-3,.,ATSRGSTRNTIY
TRBV15,TRBJ2-3,.,ATSRGSSSSTDTQY
TRBV11-2,TRBJ1-2,.,ASTLGISDGYT
TRBV2,TRBJ2-7,.,ASSERSGSEQY
TRBV28,TRBJ1-4,.,ASSLPGDNEKLF
TRBV25-1,TRBJ1-5,TRBD1,ASSARQGQSNQPQH
TRBV19,TRBJ2-1,.,ASSDQGGPYNEQF
TRBV5-1,TRBJ1-5,.,ASSLNPREPQH
TRBV7-2,TRBJ1-2,.,ASSRGGPYGYT
TRBV9,TRBJ2-1,.,ASSSLRPHQF
TRBV9,TRBJ2-7,TRBD1,ASSPRGYEQY
TRBV30,TRBJ2-5,TRBD2,AWSVELAGSPETQY
TRBV6-5,TRBJ1-6,.,ASRPTEGHSSPLH
TRBV9,TRBJ2-3,.,ASSPRVVAGAQPDTQY
TRBV5-1,TRBJ2-3,.,ASSLAGVATDTQY
TRBV30,TRBJ2-3,TRBD1,AWNQGASDTQY
TRBV7-9,TRBJ1-5,.,ASSYYSNQPQH
TRBV5-5,TRBJ1-5,.,ASSLDFGQPQH
TRBV4-1,TRBJ1-5,.,ASSQDNEGRSNQPQH
TRBV2,TRBJ2-4,TRBD1,ASIRDRAENIQY
TRBV2,TRBJ2-1,TRBD2,ASTPGGVYNEQF
TRBV6-6,TRBJ2-1,TRBD2,ASSRLAGGDYNEQF
TRBV14,TRBJ2-6,.,ATGISGANVLT
TRBV19,TRBJ2-5,TRBD2,ASIGTSGGRETQY
TRBV2,TRBJ2-1,TRBD1,ASSEGQGAWDEQF
TRBV11-2,TRBJ1-4,TRBD1,ASSRTGATNEKLF
TRBV30,TRBJ1-6,TRBD1,AWSASGQGHSPLH
TRBV15,TRBJ1-2,.,ATSPRGLKTGYT
TRBV28,TRBJ1-3,.,ASSYSTGGSRNTIY
TRBV6-1,TRBJ1-2,.,ASSDRRGYT
TRBV25-1,TRBJ2-1,.,ASSQYNEQF
TRBV5-1,TRBJ1-2,TRBD1,ASSQGTGEGYT